This TCR beta chain was found in a study of blood T cell repertoires in COVID-19. Looking at the study overall: In each case, the material was cDNA or gDNA derived from T cells, B-cell-depleted T cells, or PBMCs.

The germline V gene encodes CDR1 SEHNR and CDR2 FQNEAQ (reference sequence). Trimming shortened V by 5 bases and J by 0 bases, and 13 bases separated the two germline ends. The CDR3 spans 15 residues. TCRdb's copy holds only in-frame clones and misses some; the assay was immunoSEQ multiplex PCR. Counted here are about 350,000 clones, about 88% occurring once; the ten biggest clones make up approximately 1%. The table lists this clone with a few counts. All enrollees were roughly 18 to 90 years old and from roughly 26 US areas. The sequencing input was PBMCs or T cells enriched from blood (not recorded which). The rearrangement links TRBV7-9 to TRBJ1-2, with a tentative D call TRBD1 (5 bases). This sequence originates from a woman in her 30s who had been exposed to COVID-19. The CDR3 protein is CASSPSGGSNYGYTF. The CDR3 DNA follows: TGTGCCAGCAGCCCCAGCGGGGGGTCTAACTATGGCTACACCTTC.